This record covers a single T cell receptor beta chain. Its specificity is unknown. This CDR3 spans 12 amino acids. The V and J ends lost 6 bases and 7 bases respectively, with 12 bases between them. Germline assignment: CDR1 WSHSY and CDR2 SAAADI. Clinical symptoms, serum thyroxine and TRAb, thyroid ultrasound and orbital computed tomography together formed the diagnostic basis. From roughly 9.2 ml of fresh peripheral blood, PBMCs were isolated. RNA transcripts yielded amplified TCR beta CDR3 regions. HTBI primers were used for first-round RT-PCR of the TCR CDR3. MiXCR, run by TCRdb on the multiplex PCR reads, gives a single entry per CDR3 protein. The table has fewer than 400,000 distinct CDR3 sequences, around 25% seen once. This sample was included in a study of T cells in Graves' hyperthyroidism and ophthalmopathy. About the research overall: Peripheral blood was taken when the disease was first diagnosed, before any treatment began.

Whole-study results and caveats: Among thyroid clonotypes expanded above 0.001, most also appeared in blood.

The receptor was isolated from a man aged 45-60 years with Graves' hyperthyroidism. The sample taken for sequencing was blood. The chain combines TRBV10-2 with TRBJ1-2; D not resolved. CDR3 DNA sequence: TGCGCCAGCAGGGAAGACCTCCTTGGCTACACCTTC. Residues: CASREDLLGYTF.